The rows below give T cell receptor beta chains drawn from one sample of a study of T cell repertoires in cytomegalovirus infection. TCRdb ran MiXCR on the reads and lists one entry per CDR3 protein. The table includes about 140,000 distinct CDR3 sequences, 6.5% detected once. The sample was PBMCs. The receptors come from a human donor in good health (CMV status not recorded). Some clones in this sample may be carry-over from other donors' samples. Both conserved end residues are part of each CDR3. A D gene is named only where the DNA matches it firmly. Not every row has a clone size; where given, it reads once, few, many or a size class.

CDR3nt	CDR3aa	abundance	d_gene	v_gene	j_gene
TGCAGTGCTAGAGATAGGCCAGGGACGAACACCGGGGAGCTGTTTTTT	CSARDRPGTNTGELFF	many	-	TRBV20-1	TRBJ2-2
TGTGCCAGCAGCGAAGAGGGCGGCTATGGCTACACCTTC	CASSEEGGYGYTF	many	-	TRBV7-3	TRBJ1-2
TGCAGTGCTCAGTTCGGGCCCGACACCGGGGAGCTGTTTTTT	CSAQFGPDTGELFF	many	-	TRBV20-1	TRBJ2-2
TGTGCCAGCAGCCCAAAAGCGGGGCCACCCTACAATGAGCAGTTCTTC	CASSPKAGPPYNEQFF	many	TRBD2	TRBV7-2	TRBJ2-1
TGTGCCTGGATAAAGCCGAATGACTATGGCTACACCTTC	CAWIKPNDYGYTF	-	-	TRBV30	TRBJ1-2
TGTGCCAGCAGCGCCTCGGACAGCCAAGAGACCCAGTACTTC	CASSASDSQETQYF	-	-	TRBV9	TRBJ2-5
TGTGCCAGCAGCTCCCGGGACTCCAAGGGGGGGAAGCAGTACTTC	CASSSRDSKGGKQYF	few	-	TRBV7-1	TRBJ2-7
TGTGCCAGCAGCCCTCTCGGGGGCCCCCCAGGCTACGAGCAGTACTTC	CASSPLGGPPGYEQYF	many	-	TRBV7-2	TRBJ2-7
TGTGCCAGCAGCCCCCGAGGCCGGTCCTACGAGCAGTACTTC	CASSPRGRSYEQYF	-	-	TRBV7-9	TRBJ2-7
TGTGCCGCTTCAGGGGTCGAGACCCAGTACTTC	CAASGVETQYF	many	-	TRBV6-1	TRBJ2-5
TGTGCCAGCAGCCGGAGAACCGGGACAGGGGCCCGGTACAATGAGCAGTTCTTC	CASSRRTGTGARYNEQFF	few	TRBD1	TRBV6-2/TRBV6-3	TRBJ2-1
TGCGCCAGCAGGACAGGGAGCGGGGGGCCCTACGAGCAGTACTTC	CASRTGSGGPYEQYF	-	TRBD2	TRBV5-1	TRBJ2-7
TGCAGTGCTAGAGAAGCAGCGCGGGGCACAGATACGCAGTATTTT	CSAREAARGTDTQYF	-	-	TRBV20-1	TRBJ2-3
TGTGCCAGCAGCTTAGGCAGGAATGAAAAACTGTTTTTT	CASSLGRNEKLFF	many	-	TRBV7-8	TRBJ1-4
TGTGCCAGCAGCTTGGTCAAGAGATCCGGGGAGCTGTTTTTT	CASSLVKRSGELFF	many	-	TRBV5-6	TRBJ2-2
TGTGCCAGCAGCCCGCCGACAGGGGAAACTGAAGCTTTCTTT	CASSPPTGETEAFF	many	TRBD1	TRBV7-2	TRBJ1-1
TGTGCCAGCAGTCAGGGGGGGCCGGGTGAAGCTTTCTTT	CASSQGGPGEAFF	-	TRBD1	TRBV2	TRBJ1-1